The 9 T cell receptor beta chains below all came from one sample that was sequenced in a study of shared clonotypes between healthy human individuals. Clones were read by immunoSEQ multiplex PCR, and TCRdb kept only the in-frame ones, dropping some. The sample includes roughly 2.6 million clones, more than 80% seen only once; the top ten take over 0.12%. The specimen was naive CD4+ T cells sorted from blood. As to subset: CD45RA+ positively selected. The receptors stem from a man aged 18 to 29 in good health.

The V call is TRBV5-4, the J call TRBJ1-6; no clear D. Trimming stripped 1 base from V and 2 bases from J, with 4 bases between. The CDR3 sequence is 14 residues long. Per the germline V gene, CDR1 is SGHNT and CDR2 is YYREEE (reference sequence). The CDR3 is CASSLSPYNSPLHF. The CDR3, as DNA: TGTGCCAGCAGCTTGAGCCCCTATAATTCACCCCTCCACTTT.

The CDR3 bases are TGTGCCAGCTCACGATTTTTTAGCTCCTACAATGAGCAGTTCTTC. Translating it yields CASSRFFSSYNEQFF. The V call is TRBV27, the J call TRBJ2-1; the D is unclear. The CDR3 is 15 residues long. The V gene lost 8 bases and the J gene lost 0 bases, with 14 bases spanning the gap. Germline V lookup: CDR1 MNHEY, CDR2 SMNVEV (reference sequence).

The chain carries TRBV10-3 and TRBJ2-7; perhaps TRBD2 as D (6 bases). Germline loops: CDR1 ENHRY, CDR2 SYGVKD. The V and J ends lost 0 bases and 3 bases respectively, with 9 bases between them. The CDR3 spans 14 residues. CDR3 loop: CAISESLRGYEQYF. In DNA form, the CDR3 reads TGTGCCATCAGTGAGTCTTTGCGGGGCTACGAGCAGTACTTC.

The chain uses TRBV7-2 and TRBJ2-1, with D possibly matching TRBD2 (6 bases). Germline V gives CDR1 SGHTA, CDR2 FQGNSA. The V and J ends lost 5 bases and 3 bases respectively, with 14 bases between them. The length of the CDR3 is 15 residues. The CDR3 DNA is TGTGCCAGCAGCCTCGCGGGGCCATTCTACAATGAGCAGTTCTTC. Protein sequence: CASSLAGPFYNEQFF.

About this clone: Other DNA sequences in this sample translate to the same CDR3. The chain joins TRBV7-2 to TRBJ2-7, with 12 bases that match TRBD2. The CDR3 is 15 residues long. V dropped 1 base and J dropped 2; count of bases not matched to a gene: 0. Germline V lookup: CDR1 SGHTA, CDR2 FQGNSA. The CDR3 DNA reads TGTGCCAGCAGCTTAGGACTAGCGGGGGCCTACGAGCAGTACTTC. Protein product: CASSLGLAGAYEQYF.

V usage is TRBV9 and J usage is TRBJ2-7; tentative D call: TRBD1 (6 bases). V dropped 0 bases and J dropped 2 bases, with 15 bases sitting between them. CDR3 length: 16 amino acids. Germline V lookup: CDR1 SGDLS, CDR2 YYNGEE. The CDR3 reads CASSVEGIGTPYEQYF. The CDR3 nucleotides read TGTGCCAGCAGCGTAGAGGGGATCGGGACACCCTACGAGCAGTACTTC. Variable domain in full (rest from reference TRBV9 and TRBJ2-7): DSGVTQTPKHLITATGQRVTLRCSPRSGDLSVYWYQQSLDQGLQFLIQYYNGEERAKGNILERFSAQQFPDLHSELNLSSLELGDSALYFCASSVEGIGTPYEQYFGPGTRLTVT.

This clone was picked up one time. J is TRBJ2-5 and V is TRBV5-4, with TRBD2 as a possible D gene (6 bases). CDR1 and CDR2 from the germline V gene are SGHNT and YYREEE (reference sequence). Trimming stripped 1 base from V and 3 bases from J, with 13 bases between. CDR3 length: 15 amino acids. The CDR3 loop is CASSLPPGAEETQYF. For the CDR3, the DNA is TGTGCCAGCAGCTTGCCTCCGGGAGCAGAAGAGACCCAGTACTTC. Variable domain in full (rest from reference TRBV5-4 and TRBJ2-5): ETGVTQSPTHLIKTRGQQVTLRCSSQSGHNTVSWYQQALGQGPQFIFQYYREEENGRGNFPPRFSGLQFPNYSSELNVNALELDDSALYLCASSLPPGAEETQYFGPGTRLLVL.

The chain couples TRBV5-1 to TRBJ2-3, with a weak D call TRBD1 (6 bases). This CDR3 spans 16 amino acids. V lost 3 bases to trimming and J lost 0 bases, with 14 bases between them. Germline assignment: CDR1 SGHRS and CDR2 YFSETQ. CDR3 in DNA: TGCGCCAGCAGCTCCGTAAGGGGGTTTAGCACAGATACGCAGTATTTT. The encoded protein is CASSSVRGFSTDTQYF.

The genes are TRBV2 and TRBJ1-1; D is possibly TRBD1 (6 bases). Germline assignment: CDR1 SNHLY and CDR2 FYNNEI. V lost 6 bases and J lost 4, with 9 bases in between. CDR3 size: 12 residues. CDR3 in DNA: TGTGCCAGCAGCCTGGGGGCCACTGAAGCTTTCTTT. Amino acids: CASSLGATEAFF. Drawing the rest from reference TRBV2 and TRBJ1-1, the complete variable domain is EPEVTQTPSHQVTQMGQEVILRCVPISNHLYFYWYRQILGQKVEFLVSFYNNEISEKSEIFDDQFSVERPDGSNFTLKIRSTKLEDSAMYFCASSLGATEAFFGQGTRLTVV.